This TCR beta chain was obtained from a study of cytomegalovirus exposure and HLA in healthy donors. Worth noting for this clone: The antigen remains undetermined.

TCRdb keeps only in-frame clones here, not all; method: immunoSEQ multiplex PCR. The sample includes roughly 220,000 clones, around 90% of them seen just once. Findings of the study overall: According to a subsequent analysis, TCR clusters from the first cohort were inclined to appear together in the 120 or so validation repertoires. Researchers reported that a few CMV-associated chains were confirmed in vitro as CMV antigen-specific.

The CDR3 extends over 14 amino acids. J gave up 5 bases and V 7 bases, and 7 bases lay outside the gene matches. Germline assignment: CDR1 SNHLY and CDR2 FYNNEI. The material sequenced was PBMCs. The chain joins TRBV2 to TRBJ2-5; 10 positions match TRBD1. The TCR comes from a young woman in good health and CMV-seronegative. The CDR3 loop reads CASKGTGVYETQYF. DNA for the CDR3: TGTGCCAGCAAAGGGACAGGGGTATATGAGACCCAGTACTTC.